In this sample, the clone carrying this TCR beta chain turned up once. Its antigen is unidentified. The sample is drawn from a study of CD8+CD57+ T cells in acquired aplastic anemia. Study overall: Isolated CD4+ and CD8+ cells, once sorted, yielded DNA averaging around 3.1 ug. Healthy donor CD4+ cell samples had a mean of about 10 million reads. Findings and limits, study-wide: Patients were compared with controls for CD8+ Simpson's diversity, and no significant difference emerged.

According to the study, genomic DNA was the template for TCR beta VDJ and CDR3 profiling. TCRdb ran MiXCR on the reads and lists one entry per CDR3 protein. The sample shows about 200,000 distinct CDR3 sequences, 34% of them seen only once. Germline V gene data show CDR1 as SNHLY and CDR2 as FYNNEI. The ends lost 7 bases at V and 7 bases at J; junction bases unmatched: 9. This CDR3 has 13 amino acids. The chain uses TRBV2 and TRBJ1-2; TRBD1 matches 7 bases. Material: sorted CD4+, CD8+, or CD8+CD57+ T cells (not recorded which) from PBMCs. This TCR was recovered from a human donor in good health, serving as a control. The CDR3 region is CASNEGGGSGYTF. The CDR3 nucleotides are TGTGCCAGCAACGAGGGAGGGGGCTCTGGCTACACCTTC.